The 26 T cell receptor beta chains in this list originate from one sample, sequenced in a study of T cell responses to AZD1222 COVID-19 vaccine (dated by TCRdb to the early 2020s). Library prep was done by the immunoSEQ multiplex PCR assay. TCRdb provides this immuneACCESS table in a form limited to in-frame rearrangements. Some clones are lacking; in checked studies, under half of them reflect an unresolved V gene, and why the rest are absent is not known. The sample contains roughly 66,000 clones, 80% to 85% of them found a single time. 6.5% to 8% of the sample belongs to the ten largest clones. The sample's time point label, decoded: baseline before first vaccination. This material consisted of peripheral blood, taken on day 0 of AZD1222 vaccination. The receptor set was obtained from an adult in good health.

The CDR3 DNA sequence: TGTGCCAGCAGTAGGACAGGCAATCTGAACACTGAAGCTTTCTTT. Protein: CASSRTGNLNTEAFF. The chain employs TRBV2 and TRBJ1-1, with TRBD1 identical over 7 bases. J lost 0 bases, V lost 5 bases, and 6 bases had no gene match. The CDR3 length is 15 residues. Germline assignment: CDR1 SNHLY and CDR2 FYNNEI.

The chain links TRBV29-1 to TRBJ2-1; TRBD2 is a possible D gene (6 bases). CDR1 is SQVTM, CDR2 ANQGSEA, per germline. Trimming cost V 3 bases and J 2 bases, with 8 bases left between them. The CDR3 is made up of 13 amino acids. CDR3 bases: TGCAGCGTTGATGGCGGGGCCTACAATGAGCAGTTCTTC. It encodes CSVDGGAYNEQFF.

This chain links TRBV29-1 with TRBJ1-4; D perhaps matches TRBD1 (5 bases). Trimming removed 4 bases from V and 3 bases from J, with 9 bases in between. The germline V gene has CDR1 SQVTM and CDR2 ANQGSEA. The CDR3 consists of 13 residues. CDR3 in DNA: TGCAGCGTTGGAGCAGGGCCTAATGAAAAACTGTTTTTT. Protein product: CSVGAGPNEKLFF.

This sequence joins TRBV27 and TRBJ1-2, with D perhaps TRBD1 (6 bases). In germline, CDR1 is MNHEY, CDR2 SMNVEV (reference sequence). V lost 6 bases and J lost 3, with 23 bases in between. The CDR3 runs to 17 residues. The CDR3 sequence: CASSDFKTGSFHYGYTF. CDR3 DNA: TGTGCCAGCAGCGATTTCAAAACAGGGTCGTTTCACTATGGCTACACCTTC.

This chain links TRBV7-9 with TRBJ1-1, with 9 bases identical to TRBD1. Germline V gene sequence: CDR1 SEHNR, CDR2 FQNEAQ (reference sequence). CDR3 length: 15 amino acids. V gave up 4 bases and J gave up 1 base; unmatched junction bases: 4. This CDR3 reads CASSYPGQGNTEAFF. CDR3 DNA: TGTGCCAGCAGCTACCCGGGACAGGGGAACACTGAAGCTTTCTTT. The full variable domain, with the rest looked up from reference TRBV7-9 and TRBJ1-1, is DTGVSQNPRHKITKRGQNVTFRCDPISEHNRLYWYRQTLGQGPEFLTYFQNEAQLEKSRLLSDRFSAERPKGSFSTLEIQRTEQGDSAMYLCASSYPGQGNTEAFFGQGTRLTVV.

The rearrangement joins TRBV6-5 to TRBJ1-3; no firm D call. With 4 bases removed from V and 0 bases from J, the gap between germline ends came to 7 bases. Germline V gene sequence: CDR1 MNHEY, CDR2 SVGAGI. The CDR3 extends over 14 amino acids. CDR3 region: CASSSGNSGNTIYF. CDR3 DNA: TGTGCCAGCAGTTCGGGAAACTCTGGAAACACCATATATTTT.

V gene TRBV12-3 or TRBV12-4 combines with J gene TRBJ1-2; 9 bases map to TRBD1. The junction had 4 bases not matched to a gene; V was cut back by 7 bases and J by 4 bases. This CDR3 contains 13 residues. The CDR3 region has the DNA TGTGCCAGCACCGCGACAGGGGGCTATGGCTACACCTTC. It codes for CASTATGGYGYTF.

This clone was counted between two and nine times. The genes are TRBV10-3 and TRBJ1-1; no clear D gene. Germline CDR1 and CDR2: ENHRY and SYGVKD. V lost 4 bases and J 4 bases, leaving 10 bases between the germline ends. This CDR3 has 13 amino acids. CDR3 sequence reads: CAISVDPSTEAFF. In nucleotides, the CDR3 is TGTGCCATCAGTGTTGACCCCAGCACTGAAGCTTTCTTT.

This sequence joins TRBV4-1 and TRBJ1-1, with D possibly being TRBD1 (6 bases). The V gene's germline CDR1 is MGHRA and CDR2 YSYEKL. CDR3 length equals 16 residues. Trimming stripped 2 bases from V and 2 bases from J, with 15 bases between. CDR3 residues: CASSQKDRSTNTEAFF. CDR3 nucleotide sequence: TGCGCCAGCAGCCAAAAGGACAGATCCACTAACACTGAAGCTTTCTTT.

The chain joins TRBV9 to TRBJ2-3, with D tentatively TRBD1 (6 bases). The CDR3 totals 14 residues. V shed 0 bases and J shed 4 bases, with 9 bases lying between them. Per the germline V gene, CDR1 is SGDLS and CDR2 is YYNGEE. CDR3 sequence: CASSVVQGSDTQYF. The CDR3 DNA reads TGTGCCAGCAGCGTAGTACAGGGATCAGATACGCAGTATTTT.

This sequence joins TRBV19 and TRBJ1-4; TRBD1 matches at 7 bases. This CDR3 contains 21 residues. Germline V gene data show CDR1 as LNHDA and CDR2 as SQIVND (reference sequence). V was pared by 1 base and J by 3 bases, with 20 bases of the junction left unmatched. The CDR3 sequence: CASSIGVRGTESRKPNEKLFF. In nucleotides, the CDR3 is TGTGCCAGTAGTATAGGGGTCCGGGGGACAGAGAGCAGAAAACCTAATGAAAAACTGTTTTTT. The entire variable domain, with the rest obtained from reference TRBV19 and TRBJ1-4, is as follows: DGGITQSPKYLFRKEGQNVTLSCEQNLNHDAMYWYRQDPGQGLRLIYYSQIVNDFQKGDIAEGYSVSREKKESFPLTVTSAQKNPTAFYLCASSIGVRGTESRKPNEKLFFGSGTQLSVL.

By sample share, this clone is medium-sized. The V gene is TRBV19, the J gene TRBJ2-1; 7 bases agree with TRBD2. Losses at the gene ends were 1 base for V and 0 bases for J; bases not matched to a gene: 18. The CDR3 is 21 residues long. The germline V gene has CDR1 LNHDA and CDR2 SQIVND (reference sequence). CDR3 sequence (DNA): TGTGCCAGTAGTATAGTGGATTTGCGGGGGACCTTCGAAACCTCCTACAATGAGCAGTTCTTC. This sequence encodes CASSIVDLRGTFETSYNEQFF.

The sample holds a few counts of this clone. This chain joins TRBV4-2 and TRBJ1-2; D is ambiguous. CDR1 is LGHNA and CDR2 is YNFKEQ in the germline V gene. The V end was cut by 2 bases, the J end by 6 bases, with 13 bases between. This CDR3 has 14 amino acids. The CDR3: CASSQLSRADGYTF. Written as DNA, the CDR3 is TGTGCCAGCAGCCAACTAAGCCGTGCCGATGGCTACACCTTC.

As DNA, the CDR3 is TGTGCCAGCAGCGTTGGGGCTGGAAACACCATATATTTT. Protein: CASSVGAGNTIYF. The V gene is TRBV11-3, the J gene TRBJ1-3; D gene uncertain. From germline, CDR1 is SGHNT and CDR2 YENEEA. V was pared by 5 bases and J by 2 bases, with 7 bases between. The CDR3 is 13 residues long.

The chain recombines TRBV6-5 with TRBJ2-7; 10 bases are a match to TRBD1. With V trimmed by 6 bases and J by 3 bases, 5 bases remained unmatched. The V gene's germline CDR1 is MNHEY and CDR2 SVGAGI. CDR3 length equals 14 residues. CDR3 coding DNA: TGTGCCAGCAGACCAGGGGACAGGGGCTACGAGCAGTACTTC. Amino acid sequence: CASRPGDRGYEQYF.

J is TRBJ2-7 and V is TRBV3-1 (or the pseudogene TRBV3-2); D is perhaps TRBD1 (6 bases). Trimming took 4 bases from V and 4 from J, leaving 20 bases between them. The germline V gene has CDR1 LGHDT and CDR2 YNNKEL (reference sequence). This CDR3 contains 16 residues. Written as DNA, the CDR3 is TGTGCCAGCAGCCCCCATATGGGGCAGGGGTCGTACGAGCAGTACTTC. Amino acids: CASSPHMGQGSYEQYF.

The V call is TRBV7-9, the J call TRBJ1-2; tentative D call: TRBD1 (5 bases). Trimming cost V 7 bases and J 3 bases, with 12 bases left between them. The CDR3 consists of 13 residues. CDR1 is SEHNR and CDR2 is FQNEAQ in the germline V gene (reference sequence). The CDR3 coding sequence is TGTGCCAGCACCTTCTCGACAGACTATGGCTACACCTTC. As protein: CASTFSTDYGYTF.

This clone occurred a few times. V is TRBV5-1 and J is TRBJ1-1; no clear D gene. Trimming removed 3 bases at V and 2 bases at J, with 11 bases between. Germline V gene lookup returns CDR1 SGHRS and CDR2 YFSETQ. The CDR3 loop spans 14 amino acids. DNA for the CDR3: TGCGCCAGCAGCTCCCTTCAGGTTAACACTGAAGCTTTCTTT. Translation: CASSSLQVNTEAFF.

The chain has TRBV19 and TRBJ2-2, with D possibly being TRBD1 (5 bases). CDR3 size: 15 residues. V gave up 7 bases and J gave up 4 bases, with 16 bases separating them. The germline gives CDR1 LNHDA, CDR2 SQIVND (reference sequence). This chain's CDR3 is CASTPLRGPTGELFF. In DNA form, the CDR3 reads TGTGCCAGTACCCCCCTAAGGGGCCCCACCGGGGAGCTGTTTTTT.

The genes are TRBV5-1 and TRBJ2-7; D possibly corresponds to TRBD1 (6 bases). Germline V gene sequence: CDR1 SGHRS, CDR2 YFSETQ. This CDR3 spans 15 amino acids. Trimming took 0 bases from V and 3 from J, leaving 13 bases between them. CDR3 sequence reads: CASSLAGDNGYEQYF. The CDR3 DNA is TGCGCCAGCAGCTTGGCAGGGGACAATGGCTACGAGCAGTACTTC.

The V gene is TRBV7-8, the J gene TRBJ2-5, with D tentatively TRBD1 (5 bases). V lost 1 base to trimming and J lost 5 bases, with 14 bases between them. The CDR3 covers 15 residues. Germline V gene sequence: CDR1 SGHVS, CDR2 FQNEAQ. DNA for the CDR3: TGTGCCAGCAGCTTAGGGCGTGTAGGGGTCGAGACCCAGTACTTC. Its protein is CASSLGRVGVETQYF.

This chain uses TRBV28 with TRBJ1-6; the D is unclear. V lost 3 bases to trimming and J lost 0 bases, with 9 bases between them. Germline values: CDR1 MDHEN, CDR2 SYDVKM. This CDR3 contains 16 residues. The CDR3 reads CASSFKQPSYNSPLHF. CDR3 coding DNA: TGTGCCAGCAGTTTTAAGCAACCCTCCTATAATTCACCCCTCCACTTT.

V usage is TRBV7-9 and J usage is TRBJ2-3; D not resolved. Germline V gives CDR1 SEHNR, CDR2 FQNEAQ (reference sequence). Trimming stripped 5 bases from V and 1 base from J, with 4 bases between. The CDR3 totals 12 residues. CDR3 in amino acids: CASSRGTDTQYF. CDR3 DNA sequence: TGTGCCAGCAGCCGAGGCACAGATACGCAGTATTTT. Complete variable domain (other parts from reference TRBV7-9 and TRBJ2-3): DTGVSQNPRHKITKRGQNVTFRCDPISEHNRLYWYRQTLGQGPEFLTYFQNEAQLEKSRLLSDRFSAERPKGSFSTLEIQRTEQGDSAMYLCASSRGTDTQYFGPGTRLTVL.

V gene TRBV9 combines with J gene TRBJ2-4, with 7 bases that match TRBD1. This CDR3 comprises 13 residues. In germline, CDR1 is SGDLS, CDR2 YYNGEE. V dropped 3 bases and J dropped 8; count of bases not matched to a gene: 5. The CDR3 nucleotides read TGTGCCAGCAGCGCGCAGGGGGACGACATTCAGTACTTC. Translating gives CASSAQGDDIQYF.

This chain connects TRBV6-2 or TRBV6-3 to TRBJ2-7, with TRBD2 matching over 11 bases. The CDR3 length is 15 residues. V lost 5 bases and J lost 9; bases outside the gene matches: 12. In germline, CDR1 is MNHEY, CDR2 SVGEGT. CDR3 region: CASSLRLAGPLGQYF. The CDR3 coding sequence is TGTGCCAGCAGTCTCAGACTAGCGGGGCCCCTGGGGCAGTACTTC.

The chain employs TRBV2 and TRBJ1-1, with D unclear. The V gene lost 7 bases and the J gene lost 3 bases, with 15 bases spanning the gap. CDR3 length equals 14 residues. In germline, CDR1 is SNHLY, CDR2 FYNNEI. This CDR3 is CASTNQVRYTEAFF. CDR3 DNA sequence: TGTGCCAGCACCAACCAGGTTCGGTACACTGAAGCTTTCTTT.